The 26 T cell receptor beta chains given below trace back to one sample, sequenced in a study of blood T cell repertoires in COVID-19. Sequencing was performed with immunoSEQ multiplex PCR; in TCRdb, only in-frame clones are kept and a portion is missing. The profile shows approximately 440,000 clones, around 90% of them singletons. Input material: PBMCs or T cells enriched from blood (not recorded which). The origin of the receptors is a man younger than 30 who had recovered from COVID-19.

The chain recombines TRBV3-1 (or the pseudogene TRBV3-2) with TRBJ2-6, with D unresolved. The CDR3 covers 14 residues. Trimming stripped 4 bases from V and 0 bases from J, with 4 bases between. Germline CDR1 is LGHDT and CDR2 is YNNKEL (reference sequence). The DNA of the CDR3 is TGTGCCAGCAGCCTAGCCTCTGGGGCCAACGTCCTGACTTTC. Translation gives CASSLASGANVLTF.

This chain links TRBV3-1 (or the pseudogene TRBV3-2) with TRBJ1-1; D remains ambiguous. V was pared by 1 base and J by 6 bases, with 6 bases between. Germline CDR1 LGHDT, CDR2 YNNKEL (reference sequence). This CDR3 has 12 residues. The CDR3 sequence is CASSQVRAEAFF. In DNA form, the CDR3 reads TGTGCCAGCAGCCAAGTGAGGGCTGAAGCTTTCTTT.

The V and J genes are TRBV28 and TRBJ1-4; possibly TRBD1 for D (6 bases). The CDR3 is made up of 14 amino acids. In germline, CDR1 is MDHEN, CDR2 SYDVKM. V was shortened by 5 bases and J by 3 bases, with 10 bases between the two germline ends. The CDR3 sequence: CASSPQGANEKLFF. The CDR3 bases are TGTGCCAGCAGTCCACAGGGTGCTAATGAAAAACTGTTTTTT.

The CDR3 here is CASSFSRGYGYTF. CDR3 bases: TGTGCCAGCAGTTTCTCCAGGGGGTATGGCTACACCTTC. V usage is TRBV12-3 or TRBV12-4 and J usage is TRBJ1-2; 7 nucleotides line up with TRBD1. The CDR3 extends over 13 amino acids. Trimming cost V 3 bases and J 5 bases; bases outside gene matches: 3.

The chain links TRBV6-5 to TRBJ1-1, with D uncertain. CDR1 and CDR2 (germline): MNHEY, SVGAGI. The ends were cut back, 6 bases at V and 1 base at J, with 9 bases in the middle. The CDR3 sequence is 13 residues long. Here the CDR3 DNA reads TGTGCCAGCAGCGCGCTAGGGAACACTGAAGCTTTCTTT. Protein product: CASSALGNTEAFF.

This chain joins TRBV6-5 and TRBJ1-5; tentatively, D is TRBD1 (5 bases). The CDR3 runs to 14 residues. Trimming cost V 7 bases and J 6 bases, with 16 bases left between them. Germline values: CDR1 MNHEY, CDR2 SVGAGI. CDR3: CASTGGEDGQPQHF. In nucleotides, the CDR3 is TGTGCCAGCACGGGGGGAGAGGACGGTCAGCCCCAGCATTTT.

CDR3: CATRALTGSDEQFF. The CDR3, as DNA: TGTGCCACCCGGGCCCTGACAGGATCGGACGAGCAGTTCTTC. This rearrangement joins TRBV2 to TRBJ2-1, with D possibly matching TRBD1 (6 bases). Germline V CDR1 and CDR2: SNHLY, FYNNEI. CDR3 length: 14 amino acids. V was pared by 10 bases and J by 10 bases, with 23 bases between.

V and J are TRBV2 and TRBJ2-1; 7 bases are shared with TRBD1. J lost 14 bases, V lost 8 bases, and 15 bases had no gene match. The CDR3 totals 13 residues. The germline gives CDR1 SNHLY, CDR2 FYNNEI. CDR3 region: CASDGTEISFEFF. The CDR3 coding sequence is TGTGCCAGCGACGGGACAGAGATATCTTTCGAGTTCTTC.

Notes on this clone: Other DNA sequences in this specimen translate into the identical CDR3. V and J are TRBV12-3 or TRBV12-4 and TRBJ1-1, with D uncertain. This CDR3 has 12 amino acids. V lost 0 bases and J lost 7, with 6 bases in between. The CDR3 nucleotides read TGTGCCAGCAGTTTAGCCCCCGGTGAAGCTTTCTTT. Encoded protein: CASSLAPGEAFF.

J is TRBJ2-7 and V is TRBV27; D possibly corresponds to TRBD2 (6 bases). V was clipped by 11 bases and J by 1 base, with 24 bases between them. Germline V lookup: CDR1 MNHEY, CDR2 SMNVEV (reference sequence). The CDR3 sequence is 16 residues long. CDR3 sequence (DNA): TGTGCCTCAAAACGGACGGCGCGGAGCGGGTCCTACGAGCAGTACTTC. It specifies CASKRTARSGSYEQYF.

The chain links TRBV18 to TRBJ2-2; D might be TRBD1 (5 bases). The CDR3 has 15 residues. The V and J ends lost 1 base and 4 bases respectively, with 10 bases between them. The germline CDR1 and CDR2 sequences are KGHSH and LQKENI. The CDR3 protein is CASSPQGQGTGELFF. The DNA for the CDR3 is TGTGCCAGCTCACCACAGGGGCAGGGCACCGGGGAGCTGTTTTTT.

This chain links TRBV2 with TRBJ1-1; 8 nucleotides agree with TRBD1. The CDR3 totals 12 residues. CDR1 and CDR2 (germline): SNHLY, FYNNEI. With 8 bases clipped from V and 3 bases from J, the junction kept 2 bases outside the gene matches. CDR3 region: CASEDRDTEAFF. The CDR3 bases are TGTGCCAGCGAGGACAGGGACACTGAAGCTTTCTTT.

V is TRBV7-9 and J is TRBJ2-1, with 8 bases lining up with TRBD1. This CDR3 has 16 amino acids. The germline CDR1 and CDR2 sequences are SEHNR and FQNEAQ (reference sequence). V was clipped by 4 bases and J by 0 bases; unmatched bases: 5. The CDR3 bases are TGTGCCAGCAGCTCCAGGACAGGGAGCTCCTACAATGAGCAGTTCTTC. Protein sequence: CASSSRTGSSYNEQFF.

V usage is TRBV2 and J usage is TRBJ1-2, with a weak D call TRBD1 (5 bases). Germline V gene sequence: CDR1 SNHLY, CDR2 FYNNEI. The CDR3 contains 14 residues. V lost 5 bases and J 8 bases, leaving 18 bases between the germline ends. The CDR3 DNA reads TGTGCCAGCAGTCTGACAGAATTAGGATCAGGCTACACCTTC. Its protein is CASSLTELGSGYTF.

The rearrangement joins TRBV5-1 to TRBJ2-7; 10 bases match TRBD1. The trim removed 6 bases at V and 2 bases at J, leaving 5 bases unmatched. The CDR3 spans 14 residues. Germline-derived CDR1 and CDR2 are SGHRS and YFSETQ. CDR3 amino acids: CASNQGQGTYEQYF. The CDR3 DNA is TGCGCCAGCAATCAGGGACAGGGGACCTACGAGCAGTACTTC.

This sequence joins TRBV27 and TRBJ1-3, with D maybe TRBD1 (6 bases). The V end was cut by 6 bases, the J end by 0 bases, with 12 bases between. Germline CDR1 MNHEY, CDR2 SMNVEV (reference sequence). This CDR3 is built from 15 residues. In nucleotides, the CDR3 is TGTGCCAGCAGGGCGGGGGCAAACTCTGGAAACACCATATATTTT. Protein: CASRAGANSGNTIYF.

This chain joins TRBV30 and TRBJ2-7; D perhaps matches TRBD2 (5 bases). Germline CDR1 and CDR2: GTSNPN and SVGIG (reference sequence). V was cut by 2 bases and J by 3 bases, with 11 bases left in between. The length of the CDR3 is 13 residues. The CDR3 DNA reads TGTGCCTGGAGTAGCCCTGGACTCTACGAGCAGTACTTC. This encodes CAWSSPGLYEQYF.

V usage is TRBV29-1 and J usage is TRBJ2-5; 10 bases match TRBD2. V was clipped by 5 bases and J by 4 bases; unmatched bases: 7. There are 14 residues in the CDR3. CDR1 SQVTM and CDR2 ANQGSEA come from the germline V gene. CDR3 residues: CSVNLAGARETQYF. DNA for the CDR3: TGCAGCGTTAACCTAGCGGGAGCACGAGAGACCCAGTACTTC.

The chain employs TRBV5-1 and TRBJ2-3; weak D call: TRBD2 (5 bases). The germline gives CDR1 SGHRS, CDR2 YFSETQ. The CDR3 is made up of 17 amino acids. V was trimmed by 1 base and J by 0 bases, leaving 15 bases between them. CDR3 sequence: CASSLRRGIRSTDTQYF. CDR3 nucleotide sequence: TGCGCCAGCAGCTTGCGTAGAGGGATACGTAGCACAGATACGCAGTATTTT. Supplemented by reference TRBV5-1 and TRBJ2-3, the full variable domain reads KAGVTQTPRYLIKTRGQQVTLSCSPISGHRSVSWYQQTPGQGLQFLFEYFSETQRNKGNFPGRFSGRQFSNSRSEMNVSTLELGDSALYLCASSLRRGIRSTDTQYFGPGTRLTVL.

V usage is TRBV10-1 and J usage is TRBJ1-2, with D maybe TRBD1 (5 bases). The V gene lost 11 bases and the J gene lost 4 bases, with 14 bases spanning the gap. The CDR3 consists of 12 residues. Germline V gene lookup returns CDR1 WNHNN and CDR2 SYGVQD (reference sequence). The CDR3 is CAGTGLSYGYTF. DNA of the CDR3: TGCGCCGGAACGGGACTATCCTATGGCTACACCTTC.

The V gene is TRBV7-6, the J gene TRBJ2-5, with 7 nucleotides matching TRBD2. The germline V gene has CDR1 SGHVS and CDR2 FNYEAQ. The CDR3 contains 14 residues. The V and J ends lost 5 bases and 2 bases, in that order; junction bases with no gene match: 5. This chain's CDR3 is CASSPRGVQETQYF. The DNA of the CDR3 is TGTGCCAGCAGCCCACGGGGGGTGCAAGAGACCCAGTACTTC.

The chain links TRBV27 to TRBJ1-1; the D gene is possibly TRBD1 (6 bases). The CDR3 spans 13 residues. CDR1 and CDR2 from the germline V gene are MNHEY and SMNVEV (reference sequence). Trimming stripped 8 bases from V and 3 bases from J, with 13 bases between. CDR3 DNA sequence: TGTGCCAGCGGGGGCGACACTGACACTGAAGCTTTCTTT. Residues: CASGGDTDTEAFF.

The chain recombines TRBV5-8 with TRBJ2-1; TRBD1 aligns across 10 bases. This CDR3 comprises 15 residues. Germline trimming cut 6 bases from V and 3 bases from J; bases unmatched to any gene: 6. Germline lookup yields CDR1 SGHTS and CDR2 YDEGEE. As DNA, the CDR3 is TGTGCCAGCACCACCGGGACAGGGGTCTACAATGAGCAGTTCTTC. The encoded protein is CASTTGTGVYNEQFF.

The V gene is TRBV5-4, the J gene TRBJ1-2; D remains ambiguous. Germline values: CDR1 SGHNT, CDR2 YYREEE (reference sequence). This CDR3 is built from 14 residues. Trimming removed 4 bases from V and 0 bases from J, with 10 bases in between. CDR3 bases: TGTGCCAGCAGCATTCCCTCAGCTAACTATGGCTACACCTTC. It translates to CASSIPSANYGYTF.

This sequence joins TRBV10-2 and TRBJ2-7, with a tentative D call TRBD2 (5 bases). CDR3 length: 14 residues. Looked up from germline, CDR1 is WSHSY and CDR2 is SAAADI. The V end was cut by 3 bases, the J end by 4 bases, with 13 bases between. The CDR3 DNA follows: TGCGCCAGCAGTGACCTAGCACAATGGTACGAGCAGTACTTC. It specifies CASSDLAQWYEQYF.

V and J are TRBV11-3 and TRBJ1-2, with a weak D call TRBD1 (5 bases). In germline, CDR1 is SGHNT, CDR2 YENEEA. The CDR3 is 20 residues long. The V end was cut by 5 bases, the J end by 6 bases, with 34 bases between. As DNA, the CDR3 is TGTGCCAGCAGCCGTTACGGCCTCGGGAGCTCAGGGAAGGGGATCGATGGCTACACCTTC. It encodes CASSRYGLGSSGKGIDGYTF.